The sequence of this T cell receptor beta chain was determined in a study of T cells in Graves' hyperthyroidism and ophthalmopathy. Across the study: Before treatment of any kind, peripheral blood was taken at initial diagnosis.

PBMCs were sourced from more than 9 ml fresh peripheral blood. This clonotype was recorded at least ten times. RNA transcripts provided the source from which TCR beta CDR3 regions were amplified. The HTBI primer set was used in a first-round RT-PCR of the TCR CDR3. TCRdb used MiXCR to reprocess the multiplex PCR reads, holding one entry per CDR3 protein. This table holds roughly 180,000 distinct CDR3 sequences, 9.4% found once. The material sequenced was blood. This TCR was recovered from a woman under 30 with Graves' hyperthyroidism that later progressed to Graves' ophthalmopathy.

In DNA, the CDR3 is TGTGCCAGCTCCTATGGATTGGATCGGGAGCAGTACTTC. It is translated as CASSYGLDREQYF. The chain joins TRBV28 to TRBJ2-7, with D unclear. Deletions cut 8 bases from V and 7 bases from J, with 18 bases between. This CDR3 is 13 amino acids long. Germline CDR1 and CDR2: MDHEN and SYDVKM. Together with reference TRBV28 and TRBJ2-7, the CDR3 gives the full variable domain: DVKVTQSSRYLVKRTGEKVFLECVQDMDHENMFWYRQDPGLGLRLIYFSYDVKMKEKGDIPEGYSVSREKKERFSLILESASTNQTSMYLCASSYGLDREQYFGPGTRLTVT.